These 8 T cell receptor beta chains share one sample of origin, sequenced in a study of post-analysis software for immune sequencing data. Study outcomes and limitations: Comparison of patients with controls showed 5 or 6 TRBV segments more frequent in patients, TRBV5-6, TRBV5-1 and TRBV20-1 among them.

Unique molecular identifiers had been added to the TCR beta cDNA libraries. Using its own MiXCR run on the PCR reads, TCRdb lists one record per CDR3 protein. The sample shows about half a million distinct CDR3 sequences, roughly 45% of them seen only once. These receptors' targets are unknown. The sequencing input was blood. The receptors stem from a girl aged 10-17 years with multiple sclerosis.

In this sample, this clonotype turned up a few times. The genes are TRBV7-6 and TRBJ2-1, with 8 bases aligning to TRBD1. The last part of the DNA fits TRBJ2-7 better; the J call may be wrong. The CDR3 covers 13 residues. The germline V gene encodes CDR1 SGHVS and CDR2 FNYEAQ. CDR3 sequence reads: CASSKIDRGEQYF. CDR3 nucleotides: TGTGCCAGCAGCAAAATCGACAGGGGCGAGCAGTACTTC.

The chain recombines TRBV29-1 with TRBJ2-7; D remains ambiguous. The V end was cut by 6 bases, the J end by 3 bases, with 15 bases between. The V gene's germline CDR1 is SQVTM and CDR2 ANQGSEA. This CDR3 contains 13 residues. CDR3 in DNA: TGCAGCGTGGGCCTGACGGCCGGCTACGAGCAGTACTTC. Translating gives CSVGLTAGYEQYF.

Details on this clonotype: A read error may produce the germline difference seen at one junction end. J is TRBJ2-1 and V is TRBV6-6; TRBD1 aligns across 7 bases. This CDR3 has 16 amino acids. CDR1 MNHNY and CDR2 SVGAGI come from the germline V gene (reference sequence). The CDR3, as DNA: TGTGCCCGCAGTTCCGCCCGGGACAGCTCCTACAATGAGCAGTTCTTC. It encodes CARSSARDSSYNEQFF.

The sample holds a few counts of this clonotype. The chain carries TRBV11-3 and TRBJ2-1; the D is unclear. With 5 bases removed from V and 0 bases from J, the gap between germline ends came to 8 bases. The CDR3 contains 14 residues. CDR1 SGHNT and CDR2 YENEEA come from the germline V gene. CDR3 in amino acids: CASSRTSSYNEQFF. The CDR3 bases are TGTGCCAGCAGCCGGACCAGCTCCTACAATGAGCAGTTCTTC.

The table lists this clonotype with a few counts. The chain joins TRBV20-1 to TRBJ2-7; perhaps TRBD2 as D (7 bases). Germline loops: CDR1 DFQATT, CDR2 SNEGSKA (reference sequence). CDR3 length: 15 amino acids. The ends were cut back, 5 bases at V and 0 bases at J, with 17 bases in the middle. Written as DNA, the CDR3 is TGCAGTGCTCCGGGGGGCGTCTATAGCTCCTACGAGCAGTACTTC. This translates into CSAPGGVYSSYEQYF.

This clonotype was recorded a few times. The chain carries TRBV20-1 and TRBJ2-1, with D hard to call. Trimming pared 3 bases from V and 2 bases from J, leaving 14 bases between. This CDR3 spans 15 amino acids. The germline V gene has CDR1 DFQATT and CDR2 SNEGSKA (reference sequence). CDR3 residues: CSASPPGITYNEQFF. The CDR3 region has the DNA TGCAGTGCTAGCCCCCCCGGCATAACCTACAATGAGCAGTTCTTC.

V is TRBV20-1 and J is TRBJ1-5, with D tentatively TRBD1 (6 bases). The CDR3 runs to 15 residues. CDR1 is DFQATT and CDR2 is SNEGSKA in the germline V gene (reference sequence). V dropped 4 bases and J dropped 7 bases, with 20 bases sitting between them. The CDR3 spells CSATILGGAGQPQHF. The DNA of the CDR3 is TGCAGTGCTACTATCCTCGGGGGGGCAGGGCAGCCCCAGCATTTT.

This clonotype was counted only a few times. Compared with germline, one end of the junction differs, possibly owing to a read error. The chain is built from TRBV5-1 and TRBJ2-3, with D possibly matching TRBD1 (5 bases). CDR1 is SGHRS, CDR2 YFSETQ, per germline. This CDR3 spans 15 amino acids. CDR3 loop: CASSLDGASTDTQYF. The CDR3 DNA follows: TGTGCCAGCAGCTTGGATGGGGCTAGCACAGATACGCAGTATTTT.